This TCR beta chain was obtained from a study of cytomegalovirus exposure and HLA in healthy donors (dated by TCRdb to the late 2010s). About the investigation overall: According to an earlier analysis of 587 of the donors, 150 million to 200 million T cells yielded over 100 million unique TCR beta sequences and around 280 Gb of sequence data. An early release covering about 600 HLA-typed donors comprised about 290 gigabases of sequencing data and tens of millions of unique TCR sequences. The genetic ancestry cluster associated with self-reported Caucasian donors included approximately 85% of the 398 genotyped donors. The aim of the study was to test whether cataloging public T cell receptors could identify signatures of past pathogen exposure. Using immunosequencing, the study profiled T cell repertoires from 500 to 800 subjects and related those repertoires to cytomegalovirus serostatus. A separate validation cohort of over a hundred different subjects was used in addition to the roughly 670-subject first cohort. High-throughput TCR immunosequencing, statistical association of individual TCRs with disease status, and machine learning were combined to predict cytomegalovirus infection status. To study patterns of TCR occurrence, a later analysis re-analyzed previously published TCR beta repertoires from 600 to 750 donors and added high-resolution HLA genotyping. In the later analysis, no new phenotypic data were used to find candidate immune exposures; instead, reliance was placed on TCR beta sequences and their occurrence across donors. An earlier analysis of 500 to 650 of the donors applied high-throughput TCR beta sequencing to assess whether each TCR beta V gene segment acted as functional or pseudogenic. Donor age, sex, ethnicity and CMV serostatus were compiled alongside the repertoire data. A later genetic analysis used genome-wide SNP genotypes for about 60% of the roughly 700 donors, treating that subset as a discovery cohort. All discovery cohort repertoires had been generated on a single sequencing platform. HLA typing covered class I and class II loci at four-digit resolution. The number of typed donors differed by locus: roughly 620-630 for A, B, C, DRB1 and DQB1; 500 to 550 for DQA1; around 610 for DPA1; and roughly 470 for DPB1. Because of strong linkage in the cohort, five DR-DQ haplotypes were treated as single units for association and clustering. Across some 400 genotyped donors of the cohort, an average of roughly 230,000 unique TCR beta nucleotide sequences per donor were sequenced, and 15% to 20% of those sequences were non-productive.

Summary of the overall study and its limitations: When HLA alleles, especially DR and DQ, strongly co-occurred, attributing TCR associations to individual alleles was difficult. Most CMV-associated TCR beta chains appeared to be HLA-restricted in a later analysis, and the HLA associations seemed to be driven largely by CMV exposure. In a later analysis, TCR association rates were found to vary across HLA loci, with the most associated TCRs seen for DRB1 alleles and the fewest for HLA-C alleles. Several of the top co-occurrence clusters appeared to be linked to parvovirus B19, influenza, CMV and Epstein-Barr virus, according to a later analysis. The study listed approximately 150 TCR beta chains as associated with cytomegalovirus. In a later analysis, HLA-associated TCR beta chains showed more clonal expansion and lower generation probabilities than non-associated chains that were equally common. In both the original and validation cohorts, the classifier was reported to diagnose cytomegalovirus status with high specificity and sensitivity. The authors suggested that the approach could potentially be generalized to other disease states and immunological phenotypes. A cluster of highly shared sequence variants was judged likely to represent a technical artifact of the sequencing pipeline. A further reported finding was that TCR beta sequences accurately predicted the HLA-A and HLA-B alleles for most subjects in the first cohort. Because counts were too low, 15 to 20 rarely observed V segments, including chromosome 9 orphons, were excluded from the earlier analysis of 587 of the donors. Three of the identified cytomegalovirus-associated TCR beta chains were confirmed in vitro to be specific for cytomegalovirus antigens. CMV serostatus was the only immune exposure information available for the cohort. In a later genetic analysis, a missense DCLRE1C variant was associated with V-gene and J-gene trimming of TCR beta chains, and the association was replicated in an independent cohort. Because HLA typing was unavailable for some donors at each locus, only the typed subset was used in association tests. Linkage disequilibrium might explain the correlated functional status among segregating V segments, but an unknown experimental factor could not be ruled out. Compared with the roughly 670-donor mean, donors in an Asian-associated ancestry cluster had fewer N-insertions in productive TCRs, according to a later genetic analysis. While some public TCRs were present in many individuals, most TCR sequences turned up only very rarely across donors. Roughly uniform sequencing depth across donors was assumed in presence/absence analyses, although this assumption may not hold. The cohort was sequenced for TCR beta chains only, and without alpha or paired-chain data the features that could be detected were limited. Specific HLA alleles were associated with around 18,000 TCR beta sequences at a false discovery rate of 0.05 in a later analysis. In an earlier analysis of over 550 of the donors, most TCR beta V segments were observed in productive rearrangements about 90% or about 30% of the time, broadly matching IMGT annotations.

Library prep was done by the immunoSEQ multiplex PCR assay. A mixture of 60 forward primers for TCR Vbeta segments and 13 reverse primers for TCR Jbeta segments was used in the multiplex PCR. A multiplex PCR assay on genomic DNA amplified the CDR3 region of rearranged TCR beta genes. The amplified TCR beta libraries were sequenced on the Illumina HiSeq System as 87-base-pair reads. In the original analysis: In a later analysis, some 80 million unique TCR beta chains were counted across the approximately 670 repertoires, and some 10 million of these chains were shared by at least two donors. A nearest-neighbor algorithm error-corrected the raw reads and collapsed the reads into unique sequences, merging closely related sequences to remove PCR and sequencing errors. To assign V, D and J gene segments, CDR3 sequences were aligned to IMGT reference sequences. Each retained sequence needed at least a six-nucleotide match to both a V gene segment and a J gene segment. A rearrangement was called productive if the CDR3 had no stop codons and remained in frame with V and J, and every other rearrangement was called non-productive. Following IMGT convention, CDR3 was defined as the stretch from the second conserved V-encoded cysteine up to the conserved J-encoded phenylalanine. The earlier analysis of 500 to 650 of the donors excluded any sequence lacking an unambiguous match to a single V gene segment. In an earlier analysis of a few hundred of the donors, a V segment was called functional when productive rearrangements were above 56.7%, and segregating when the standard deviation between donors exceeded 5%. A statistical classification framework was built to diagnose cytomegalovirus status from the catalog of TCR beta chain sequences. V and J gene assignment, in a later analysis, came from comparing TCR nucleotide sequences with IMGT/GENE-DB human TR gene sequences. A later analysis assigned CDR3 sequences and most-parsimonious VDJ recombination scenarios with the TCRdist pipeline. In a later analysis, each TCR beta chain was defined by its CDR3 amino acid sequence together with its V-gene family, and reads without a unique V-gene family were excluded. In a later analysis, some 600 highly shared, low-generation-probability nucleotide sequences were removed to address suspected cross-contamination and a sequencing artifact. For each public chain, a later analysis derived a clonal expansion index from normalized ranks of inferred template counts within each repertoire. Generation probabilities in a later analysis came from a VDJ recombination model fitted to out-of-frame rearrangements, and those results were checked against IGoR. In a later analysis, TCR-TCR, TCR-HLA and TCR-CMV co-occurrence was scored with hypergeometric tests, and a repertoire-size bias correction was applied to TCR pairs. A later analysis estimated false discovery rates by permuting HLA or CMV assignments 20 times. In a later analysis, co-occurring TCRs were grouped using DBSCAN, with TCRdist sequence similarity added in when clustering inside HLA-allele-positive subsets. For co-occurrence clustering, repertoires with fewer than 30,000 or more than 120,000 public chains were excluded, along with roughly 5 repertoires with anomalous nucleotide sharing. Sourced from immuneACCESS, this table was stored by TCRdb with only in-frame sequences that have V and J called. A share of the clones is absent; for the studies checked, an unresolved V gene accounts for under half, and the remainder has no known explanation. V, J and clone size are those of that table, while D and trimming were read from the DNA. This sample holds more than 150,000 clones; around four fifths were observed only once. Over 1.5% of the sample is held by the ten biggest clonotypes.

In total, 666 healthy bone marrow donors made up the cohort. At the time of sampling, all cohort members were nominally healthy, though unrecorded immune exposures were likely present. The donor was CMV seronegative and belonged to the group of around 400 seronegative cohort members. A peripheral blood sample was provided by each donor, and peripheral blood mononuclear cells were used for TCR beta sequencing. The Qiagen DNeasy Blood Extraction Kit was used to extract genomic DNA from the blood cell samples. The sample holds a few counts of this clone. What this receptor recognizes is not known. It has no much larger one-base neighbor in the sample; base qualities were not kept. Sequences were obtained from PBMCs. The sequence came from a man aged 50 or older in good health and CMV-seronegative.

The nucleotide sequence reads as follows: TGTGCCAGCAGCTTGGCCACCAGAAACCGGGACAGACTCTACGAGCAGTACTTC. Its translation reads: CASSLATRNRDRLYEQYF. The V and J segments used are TRBV5-6 and TRBJ2-7; TRBD1 lines up with 7 middle nucleotides. Ends trimmed: V by 0 bases, J by 3 bases; bases unmatched to a gene: 15. CDR1 and CDR2, looked up from the germline V gene, are SGHDT and YYEEEE. The CDR3, from cysteine to phenylalanine, totals 18 residues. The sequence is cut down to CDR3 DNA, 54 bases in frame from base 1.